This T cell receptor beta chain is drawn from a study of follicular helper T cells after annual influenza vaccination. Turning to the study itself: Across the 2013-2014, 2014-2015 and 2015-2016 vaccination seasons, some subjects were resampled.

The CDR3 extends over 9 amino acids. Germline V lookup: CDR1 MNHEY, CDR2 SMNVEV (reference sequence). TCRB was sequenced at Survey level resolution. Produced via immunoSEQ multiplex PCR; TCRdb's table is partial and in-frame only. The sample holds more than 10,000 clones; around 78% are singletons and the top ten take roughly 0.45%. In this sample, this clone turned up a few times. The junction differs from germline at one of its ends, possibly a read error. Time point reported: 2014-2015 season, pre-vaccination. Donors with HIV/AIDS, active malignancy, immunomodulators or active illness were excluded.

The sequence came from an adult who received the influenza vaccine. The chain uses TRBV27 and TRBJ1-5; D unclear. Sequences were derived from CXCR5- memory CD4+ T cells sorted from blood, sampled on the day of influenza vaccination. CDR3 nucleotides: TGTGCCAGCATTCAGCCCCAGCATTTT. The encoded protein is CASIQPQHF.